The entry below gives a single T cell receptor (beta chain) sequence along with its context. Method: immunoSEQ multiplex PCR; TCRdb's copy keeps in-frame clones and lacks some. Of about 150,000 clones listed, approximately 93% are singletons. This sample stems from a study of control samples from healthy donors and cancer patients. Sequenced input: blood. This clonotype was sampled from a man aged 18 to 30 in good health.

The CDR3: CASSQLGGPLLNEQFF. The CDR3 DNA sequence: TGTGCCAGCAGCCAACTAGGCGGGCCCCTCCTGAATGAGCAGTTCTTC. V is TRBV3-1 (or the pseudogene TRBV3-2) and J is TRBJ2-1; D is possibly TRBD2 (5 bases). The CDR3 is 16 amino acids. Trimming removed 2 bases from V and 7 bases from J, with 18 bases in between. Looked up from germline, CDR1 is LGHDT and CDR2 is YNNKEL (reference sequence).